This T cell receptor beta chain appears in the sequencing data of a study of a mutant IDH1 vaccine in newly diagnosed glioma. Overall study: Mean patient age was around 40 years; around 60% were male and roughly 38% female.

Concerning this clone: No antigen is known for it.

The CDR3 extends over 17 amino acids. CDR1 ENHRY and CDR2 SYGVKD come from the germline V gene. The germline V and J ends were trimmed by 4 bases and 2 bases, with 18 bases remaining between them. Libraries were prepared by immunoSEQ multiplex PCR; TCRdb keeps only in-frame clonotypes and omits some of them. The sample includes some 56,000 clones, around 92% of them seen just once. Whole-study results and caveats: Vaccine-induced responses were seen in about 93% of patients, spanning several MHC alleles.

Time point noted: baseline, week 1 (first vaccination visit). The treatment was: pre-vaccination baseline after standard-of-care therapy. This clonotype was sampled from a man between 50 and 59 years old with glioma. This chain joins TRBV10-3 and TRBJ2-1; perhaps TRBD2 as D (6 bases). Sequenced here: PBMCs, sampled from a glioma patient treated with radiotherapy, temozolomide or both. The CDR3 sequence: CAISGNRASGAYNEQFF. CDR3 sequence (DNA): TGTGCCATCAGTGGAAACCGGGCCTCGGGGGCCTACAATGAGCAGTTCTTC.